This T cell receptor (beta chain) was captured by sequencing in a study of identical twins. Points from the study as a whole: Within monozygotic twins, out-of-frame TCR alpha sharing was underestimated by the models. Conclusions relied on cross-sectional statistical analysis, not following the same donors.

For this clonotype: What it binds is unknown.

The CDR3 runs to 15 residues. Germline CDR1 is LGHDT and CDR2 is YNNKEL (reference sequence). Trimming took off 0 bases at V and 7 bases at J, with 15 bases between the two ends. TCRdb itself ran the 5' RACE reads through MiXCR, one entry per CDR3 protein. The table records 400,000 to 550,000 distinct CDR3 sequences, roughly an eighth of them present only once. Among all donors, each was a healthy Caucasian. These records were also assigned to another study, of yellow fever vaccine responses in identical twins. That investigation notes: After vaccination, twins' T cell response reportedly seemed partly convergent, partly personalized.

This clonotype was obtained from a woman aged 18-29 years in good health. The V gene is TRBV3-1, the J gene TRBJ1-2; TRBD1 might be the D (5 bases). The source material was CD4+ T cells sorted from blood. CDR3 region: CASSQDQLAGFGYTF. The CDR3 region has the DNA TGTGCCAGCAGCCAAGATCAGTTGGCAGGGTTTGGCTACACCTTC.